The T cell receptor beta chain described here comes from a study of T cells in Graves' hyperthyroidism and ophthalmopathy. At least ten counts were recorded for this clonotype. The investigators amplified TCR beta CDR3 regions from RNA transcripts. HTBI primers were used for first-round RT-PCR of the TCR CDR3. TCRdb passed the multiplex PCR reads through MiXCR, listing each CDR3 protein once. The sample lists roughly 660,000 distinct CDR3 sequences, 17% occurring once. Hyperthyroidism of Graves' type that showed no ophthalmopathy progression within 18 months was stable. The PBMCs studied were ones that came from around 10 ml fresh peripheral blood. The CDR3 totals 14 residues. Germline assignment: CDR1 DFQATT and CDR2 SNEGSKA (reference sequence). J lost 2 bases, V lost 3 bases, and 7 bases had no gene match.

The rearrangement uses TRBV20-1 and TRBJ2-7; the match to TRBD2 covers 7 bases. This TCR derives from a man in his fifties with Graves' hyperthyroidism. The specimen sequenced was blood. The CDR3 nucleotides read TGCAGTGCTAGTGAGGGCGGGAGCGCCTACGAGCAGTACTTC. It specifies CSASEGGSAYEQYF.